The rows below give T cell receptor beta chains drawn from one sample of a study of cytomegalovirus exposure and HLA in healthy donors. This table comes from immunoSEQ multiplex PCR, and its TCRdb copy is limited to in-frame clones, with some not included. The table lists about 130,000 clones, more than 60% of them singletons. Sequenced sample: PBMCs. The receptors originated from a woman aged 55-69 years in good health and CMV-seropositive. CDR3s include the opening cysteine and the closing phenylalanine or tryptophan. Each record gives: D gene, J gene, clone size, V gene, CDR3 DNA, CDR3 protein. D genes are given only for firm matches. Size is omitted from some rows. Given values are once, few, many or a class for expanded clones.

d_gene: TRBD1
j_gene: TRBJ1-6
abundance: .
v_gene: TRBV11-2
CDR3nt: TGTGCCAGCAGCCGGACAGGGAAGAATTCACCCCTCCACTTT
CDR3aa: CASSRTGKNSPLHF

d_gene: .
j_gene: TRBJ1-2
abundance: .
v_gene: TRBV5-6
CDR3nt: TGTGCCAGCAGCTGGGTTCGGGAATATGGCTACACCTTC
CDR3aa: CASSWVREYGYTF

d_gene: .
j_gene: TRBJ1-3
abundance: .
v_gene: TRBV7-9
CDR3nt: TGTGCCAGCAGCTTAGGAGACAACTCTGGAAACACCATATATTTT
CDR3aa: CASSLGDNSGNTIYF

d_gene: .
j_gene: TRBJ1-2
abundance: .
v_gene: TRBV4-2
CDR3nt: TGTGCCAGCAGCCAGACCTCCACAGGGCGCGCCGGCTACACCTTC
CDR3aa: CASSQTSTGRAGYTF

d_gene: TRBD2
j_gene: TRBJ2-7
abundance: once
v_gene: TRBV10-3
CDR3nt: TGTGCCATCAGTGAGGGGACTAGCGACTCCTACGAGCAGTACTTC
CDR3aa: CAISEGTSDSYEQYF

d_gene: TRBD1
j_gene: TRBJ1-3
abundance: .
v_gene: TRBV7-2
CDR3nt: TGTGCCAGCAGCTTAAGGACGACAGGGGCTGGAAACACCATATATTTT
CDR3aa: CASSLRTTGAGNTIYF

d_gene: .
j_gene: TRBJ2-1
abundance: .
v_gene: TRBV4-1
CDR3nt: TGCGCCAGCAGCCAAGATTCACATTACAATGAGCAGTTCTTC
CDR3aa: CASSQDSHYNEQFF

d_gene: TRBD2
j_gene: TRBJ2-7
abundance: .
v_gene: TRBV25-1
CDR3nt: TGTGCCAGCAGTGGTGGGGGGGATAGGGCAGAGATGACCTACGAGCAGTACTTC
CDR3aa: CASSGGGDRAEMTYEQYF

d_gene: TRBD2
j_gene: TRBJ2-7
abundance: .
v_gene: TRBV5-1
CDR3nt: TGCGCCAGCAGCAAGACTAGCGGGACAGTCTCCTACGAGCAGTACTTC
CDR3aa: CASSKTSGTVSYEQYF

d_gene: .
j_gene: TRBJ1-1
abundance: .
v_gene: TRBV11-1
CDR3nt: TGTGCCAGCAGCTTTACCGACAGGACTGAAGCTTTCTTT
CDR3aa: CASSFTDRTEAFF

d_gene: .
j_gene: TRBJ1-1
abundance: few
v_gene: TRBV5-5
CDR3nt: TGTGCCAGCAGCTGGTCTGGCGGACAGCCGAACACTGAAGCTTTCTTT
CDR3aa: CASSWSGGQPNTEAFF

d_gene: TRBD2
j_gene: TRBJ2-3
abundance: .
v_gene: TRBV7-8
CDR3nt: TGTGCCAGCAGCCTGACTAGCGGGAGTTATACGCAGTATTTT
CDR3aa: CASSLTSGSYTQYF

d_gene: .
j_gene: TRBJ1-4
abundance: .
v_gene: TRBV18
CDR3nt: TGTGCCAGCTCACCGACCATAATACAGAGAACCAATGAAAAACTGTTTTTT
CDR3aa: CASSPTIIQRTNEKLFF

d_gene: TRBD2
j_gene: TRBJ2-1
abundance: .
v_gene: TRBV7-2
CDR3nt: TGTGCCAGCAGCTTAGTACTAGCGGGAGGTGCGTTCTTC
CDR3aa: CASSLVLAGGAFF

d_gene: TRBD1
j_gene: TRBJ1-1
abundance: .
v_gene: TRBV5-4
CDR3nt: TGTGCCAGCAGCTTTGGACAGGGACAAGGAGCTTTCTTT
CDR3aa: CASSFGQGQGAFF

d_gene: TRBD1
j_gene: TRBJ1-1
abundance: .
v_gene: TRBV5-1
CDR3nt: TGCGCCAGCAGCCCAGGACAGGGGAACACTGAAGCTTTCTTT
CDR3aa: CASSPGQGNTEAFF

d_gene: .
j_gene: TRBJ1-1
abundance: .
v_gene: TRBV11-2
CDR3nt: TGTGCCAGCAGCTCTCACTTAAAGAACACTGAAGCTTTCTTT
CDR3aa: CASSSHLKNTEAFF

d_gene: .
j_gene: TRBJ1-1
abundance: .
v_gene: TRBV5-4
CDR3nt: TGTGCCAGCAGCTTGCCGGGACAAGGGGGGAACACTGAAGCTTTCTTT
CDR3aa: CASSLPGQGGNTEAFF

d_gene: TRBD1
j_gene: TRBJ1-2
abundance: .
v_gene: TRBV2
CDR3nt: TGTGCCAGCAGCGAACCGACAGGGGGCAGTGGCTACACCTTC
CDR3aa: CASSEPTGGSGYTF

d_gene: .
j_gene: TRBJ2-2
abundance: few
v_gene: TRBV30
CDR3nt: TGTGCCTGGAGTGTACTCACCGGGGAGCTGTTTTTT
CDR3aa: CAWSVLTGELFF

d_gene: .
j_gene: TRBJ1-1
abundance: .
v_gene: TRBV6-5
CDR3nt: TGTGCCAGCAGCCGCACACAGGGTCCCACTGAAGCTTTCTTT
CDR3aa: CASSRTQGPTEAFF

d_gene: TRBD2
j_gene: TRBJ2-2
abundance: .
v_gene: TRBV9
CDR3nt: TGTGCCAGCAGCGTAGGGATCCAACTAGCGGCGAACACCGGGGAGCTGTTTTTT
CDR3aa: CASSVGIQLAANTGELFF

d_gene: .
j_gene: TRBJ1-5
abundance: .
v_gene: TRBV7-3
CDR3nt: TGTGCCAGCAGCCGGGGGAGCAATCAGCCCCAGCATTTT
CDR3aa: CASSRGSNQPQHF

d_gene: TRBD1
j_gene: TRBJ2-7
abundance: .
v_gene: TRBV7-2
CDR3nt: TGTGCCAGCAGCTTAGACAGGGGCCCATACGAGCAGTACTTC
CDR3aa: CASSLDRGPYEQYF

d_gene: TRBD1
j_gene: TRBJ1-5
abundance: .
v_gene: TRBV28
CDR3nt: TGTGCCAGCACCGCAATCCCGAGGGGGCGCGATCAGCCCCAGCATTTT
CDR3aa: CASTAIPRGRDQPQHF

d_gene: TRBD1
j_gene: TRBJ1-2
abundance: few
v_gene: TRBV9
CDR3nt: TGTGCCAGCAGCCCAGACAGGGAGTCGAGGGGCTACACCTTC
CDR3aa: CASSPDRESRGYTF

d_gene: .
j_gene: TRBJ1-3
abundance: .
v_gene: TRBV7-8
CDR3nt: TGTGCCAGCAGCTGGGGGGACCTAAAGGGAGGAAACACCATATATTTT
CDR3aa: CASSWGDLKGGNTIYF

d_gene: TRBD1
j_gene: TRBJ1-1
abundance: .
v_gene: TRBV4-3
CDR3nt: TGCGCCAGCAGCCAAGCCGCACAGGGGGAGGTTAGCACTGAAGCTTTCTTT
CDR3aa: CASSQAAQGEVSTEAFF

d_gene: TRBD2
j_gene: TRBJ2-5
abundance: .
v_gene: TRBV13
CDR3nt: TGTGCCAGCAGGGGTAGCGGGAGTCAAGAGACCCAGTACTTC
CDR3aa: CASRGSGSQETQYF

d_gene: .
j_gene: TRBJ2-4
abundance: .
v_gene: TRBV11-2
CDR3nt: TGTGCCAGCAGCCCCGAAAACATTCAGTACTTC
CDR3aa: CASSPENIQYF

d_gene: TRBD2
j_gene: TRBJ2-1
abundance: few
v_gene: TRBV9
CDR3nt: TGTGCCAGCAGGCCATGGGGGACTACAACGACAGACAATGAGCAGTTCTTC
CDR3aa: CASRPWGTTTTDNEQFF

d_gene: TRBD1
j_gene: TRBJ1-5
abundance: .
v_gene: TRBV19
CDR3nt: TGTGCCAGTAGTAGACATGGACAGGGGGCAACCGACAATCAGCCCCAGCATTTT
CDR3aa: CASSRHGQGATDNQPQHF

d_gene: .
j_gene: TRBJ1-4
abundance: few
v_gene: TRBV30
CDR3nt: TGTGCCTGGCTCAGCGCATCTAATGAAAAACTGTTTTTT
CDR3aa: CAWLSASNEKLFF

d_gene: TRBD2
j_gene: TRBJ2-1
abundance: .
v_gene: TRBV4-3
CDR3nt: TGCGCCAGCAGCCACCGGACTAGCGGGAGCGATGAGCAGTTCTTC
CDR3aa: CASSHRTSGSDEQFF

d_gene: TRBD1
j_gene: TRBJ2-1
abundance: .
v_gene: TRBV7-6
CDR3nt: TGTGCCAGCAGCTTGGGGAGGGGCACAGGGGGCGGAGGCTACTACAATGAGCAGTTCTTC
CDR3aa: CASSLGRGTGGGGYYNEQFF

d_gene: TRBD2
j_gene: TRBJ2-4
abundance: .
v_gene: TRBV2
CDR3nt: TGTGCCGGAACTAGCGGTCTAGCCAAAAACATTCAGTACTTC
CDR3aa: CAGTSGLAKNIQYF

d_gene: .
j_gene: TRBJ1-1
abundance: .
v_gene: TRBV11-1
CDR3nt: TGTGCCAGCAGCTTAGACAGGGACACTGAAGCTTTCTTT
CDR3aa: CASSLDRDTEAFF

d_gene: .
j_gene: TRBJ1-6
abundance: .
v_gene: TRBV6-5
CDR3nt: TGTGCCAGCAGTTACACCCAGGCAGTGGCCCTCCACTTT
CDR3aa: CASSYTQAVALHF

d_gene: .
j_gene: TRBJ2-7
abundance: .
v_gene: TRBV19
CDR3nt: TGTGCCAGTACCGTGGCCCCTGGCAACGAGCAGTACTTC
CDR3aa: CASTVAPGNEQYF

d_gene: TRBD1
j_gene: TRBJ2-7
abundance: .
v_gene: TRBV6-6
CDR3nt: TGTGCCAGCAGTTCGGGACAGGGGATCTTCTACGAGCAGTACTTC
CDR3aa: CASSSGQGIFYEQYF

d_gene: .
j_gene: TRBJ2-1
abundance: .
v_gene: TRBV19
CDR3nt: TGTGCCAGTAGTAACAGGGACGGGGAGCAGTTCTTC
CDR3aa: CASSNRDGEQFF

d_gene: .
j_gene: TRBJ1-1
abundance: .
v_gene: TRBV28
CDR3nt: TGTGCCAGTACTAACAGGGCGGAGAACACTGAAGCTTTCTTT
CDR3aa: CASTNRAENTEAFF

d_gene: .
j_gene: TRBJ1-3
abundance: .
v_gene: TRBV10-2
CDR3nt: TGCGCCAGCGGGAGGGGTTTGGACGGAAACACCATATATTTT
CDR3aa: CASGRGLDGNTIYF

d_gene: TRBD1
j_gene: TRBJ1-5
abundance: .
v_gene: TRBV2
CDR3nt: TGTGCCAGCAGTGGAGAGACAGGGGACCAGCCCCAGCATTTT
CDR3aa: CASSGETGDQPQHF

d_gene: .
j_gene: TRBJ2-1
abundance: .
v_gene: TRBV6-1
CDR3nt: TGTGCCAGCAGTGAACAGGACAATGAGCAGTTCTTC
CDR3aa: CASSEQDNEQFF

d_gene: TRBD1
j_gene: TRBJ2-7
abundance: .
v_gene: TRBV6-6
CDR3nt: TGTGCCAGCAGTTTCATCCGGGACAGGGACGAGCAGTACTTC
CDR3aa: CASSFIRDRDEQYF